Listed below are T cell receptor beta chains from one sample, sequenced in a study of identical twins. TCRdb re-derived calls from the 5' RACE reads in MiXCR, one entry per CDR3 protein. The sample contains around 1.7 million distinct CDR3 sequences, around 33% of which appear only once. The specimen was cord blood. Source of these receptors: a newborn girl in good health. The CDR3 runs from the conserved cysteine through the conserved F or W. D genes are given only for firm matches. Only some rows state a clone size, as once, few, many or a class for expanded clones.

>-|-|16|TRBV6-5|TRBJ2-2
TGTGCCAGCTACCCTAGGGCGTTATCGGGCACCGGGGAGCTGTTTTTT
CASYPRALSGTGELFF
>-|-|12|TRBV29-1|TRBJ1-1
TGCAGCGTTGAAGGGGCAGGGCCTGAAGCTTTCTTT
CSVEGAGPEAFF
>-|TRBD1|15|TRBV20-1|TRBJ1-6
TGCAGTGCCCCTCCAACAGGGGGGGGTAATTCACCCCTCCACTTT
CSAPPTGGGNSPLHF
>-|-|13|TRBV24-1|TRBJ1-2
TGTGCCACCAGTGATTCGTCGGGGATAGGCTACACCTTC
CATSDSSGIGYTF
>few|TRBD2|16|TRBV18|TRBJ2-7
TGTGCCAGCTCACCAATCGGCGGGACTAGCGGGAGTGAGCAGTACTTC
CASSPIGGTSGSEQYF
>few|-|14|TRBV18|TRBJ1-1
TGTGCCAGCTCACCACGTGCAGGGAACCCAGCCGCTTTCTTT
CASSPRAGNPAAFF
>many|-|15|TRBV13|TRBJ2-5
TGTGCCAGCAGCTTAACGTCTAGCGAGCAAGAGACCCAGTACTTC
CASSLTSSEQETQYF
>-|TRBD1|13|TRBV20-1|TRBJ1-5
TGCAGTGCGCAGGACAGGACCAATCAGCCCCAGCATTTT
CSAQDRTNQPQHF
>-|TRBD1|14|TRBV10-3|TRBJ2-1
TGTGCCATCACCGACGACAGGGTTTACAATGAGCAGTTCTTC
CAITDDRVYNEQFF
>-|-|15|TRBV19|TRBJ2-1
TGTGCCAGTAGTATAGCGGCAGGGGACTCCTACGAGCAGTTCTTC
CASSIAAGDSYEQFF
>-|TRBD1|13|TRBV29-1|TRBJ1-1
TGCAGCGTAAGACAGGGGGCGTACACTGAAGCTTTCTTT
CSVRQGAYTEAFF
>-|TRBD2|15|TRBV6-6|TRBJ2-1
TGTGCCAGCAGTTACCCAGCGGGGGGGAACAATGAGCAGTTCTTC
CASSYPAGGNNEQFF
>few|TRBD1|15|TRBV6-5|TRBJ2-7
TGTGCCAGCAGTTACTCCGGGACAGGGTGGGACGAGCAGTACTTC
CASSYSGTGWDEQYF
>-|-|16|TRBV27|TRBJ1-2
TGTGCCAGCAGTTTACTGGGCAGGGGAGGTAACTATGGCTACACCTTC
CASSLLGRGGNYGYTF
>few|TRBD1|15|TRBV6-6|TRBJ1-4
TGTGCCAGCAGCCGGATACAGGGGTCCGATGAAAAACTGTTTTTT
CASSRIQGSDEKLFF
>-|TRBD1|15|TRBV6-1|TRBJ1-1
TGTGCCAGCAGCGGAACCCAGGGGGCGAACACTGAAGCTTTCTTT
CASSGTQGANTEAFF
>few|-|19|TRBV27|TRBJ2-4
TGTGCCAGCAGTTTCAGCCCCATCCAGGGCCCGCTAGCCAAAAACATTCAGTACTTC
CASSFSPIQGPLAKNIQYF
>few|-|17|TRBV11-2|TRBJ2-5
TGTGCCAGCAGCTTAGGCCCCAGAGCCACTAACCAAGAGACCCAGTACTTC
CASSLGPRATNQETQYF
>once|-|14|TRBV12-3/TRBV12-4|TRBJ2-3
TGTGCCAGCCTGACTCTAGTGGGCCCAGATACGCAGTATTTT
CASLTLVGPDTQYF
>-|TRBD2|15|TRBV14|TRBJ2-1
TGTGCCAGCAGCCAAGCAAAGTGGGGACTAGCCCTTATGTTCTTC
CASSQAKWGLALMFF
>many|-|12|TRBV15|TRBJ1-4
TGTGCCATTTCGGAGGGTGGCGAAAAACTGTTTTTT
CAISEGGEKLFF
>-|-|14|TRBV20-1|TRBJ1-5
TGCAGTGCTAGACAGAGCGTGAATAATCAGCCCCAGCATTTT
CSARQSVNNQPQHF
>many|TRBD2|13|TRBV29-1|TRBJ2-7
TGCAGCGCCGGACCGGGACTAGCCTACGAGCAGTACTTC
CSAGPGLAYEQYF
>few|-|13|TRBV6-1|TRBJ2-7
TGTGCCAGCAGTGAAGCTTCCTACAATGAGCAGTACTTC
CASSEASYNEQYF
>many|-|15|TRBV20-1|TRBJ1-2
TGCAGTGCTACACCTGTCCAATTCAGGGACTATGGCTACACCTTC
CSATPVQFRDYGYTF
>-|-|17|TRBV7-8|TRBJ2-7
TGTGCCAGCAGCTTATTAGGTCGGTACGGCCGCCCCTACGAGCAGTACTTC
CASSLLGRYGRPYEQYF
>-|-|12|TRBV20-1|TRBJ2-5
TGCAGTGCTAGAGGGTCTACCGAGACCCAGTACTTC
CSARGSTETQYF
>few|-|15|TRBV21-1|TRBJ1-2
TGTGCCAGCAGCAAAAGGGGACAGAACTACTATGGCTACACCTTC
CASSKRGQNYYGYTF
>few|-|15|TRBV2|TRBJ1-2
TGTGCCAGCAGTGAAGCGCATGGGGTGGGCTTTGCCTACACCTTC
CASSEAHGVGFAYTF
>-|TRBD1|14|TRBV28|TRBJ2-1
TGTGCCAGCAGAACCGACAGGGTCCGCGATGAGCAGTTCTTC
CASRTDRVRDEQFF
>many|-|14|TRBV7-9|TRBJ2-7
TGTGCCAGCAGCTTTCTGGCTTCGTCGAACGAGCAGTACTTC
CASSFLASSNEQYF
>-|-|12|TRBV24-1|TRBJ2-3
TGTGCCACCAGTGAGAAGCAAGATACGCAGTATTTT
CATSEKQDTQYF
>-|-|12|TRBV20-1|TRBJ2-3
TGCAGTGCTGGACAGTACACAGATACGCAGTATTTT
CSAGQYTDTQYF
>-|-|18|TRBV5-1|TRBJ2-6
TGCGCCAGCAGCTTGGAGGGACGGTTGAGCTCTGGGGCCGACGTCCTGACTTTC
CASSLEGRLSSGADVLTF
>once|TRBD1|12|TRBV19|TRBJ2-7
TGTCCCGGGACAGTCTTCCTCTACGAGCAGTACTTC
CPGTVFLYEQYF
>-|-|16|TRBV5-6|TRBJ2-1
TGTGCCAGCACCCTTGCCGGGCGGGATTTCCTCAATGAGCAGTTCTTC
CASTLAGRDFLNEQFF
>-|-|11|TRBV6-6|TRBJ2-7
TGTGCCAGCAGTTACTGGAGCGAGCAGTACTTC
CASSYWSEQYF